The rows below give T cell receptor beta chains drawn from one sample of a study of response to subunit inactivated influenza vaccine. TCRdb reprocessed the RT-PCR reads via MiXCR and lists one record per CDR3 protein. The repertoire holds 600,000 to 850,000 distinct CDR3 sequences, with about 14% as singletons. The sequencing used PBMCs from blood, collected 14 days before vaccination. These receptors came from a man aged 50 or older who received an inactivated influenza vaccine. CDR3s include the opening cysteine and the closing phenylalanine or tryptophan. A D gene is named only where the DNA matches it firmly. Expanded clones are given a class, and other clones once, few, many or no size at all.

v_gene	abundance	j_gene	d_gene	CDR3aa	CDR3nt
TRBV12-3/TRBV12-4	NA	TRBJ1-6	TRBD1	CASRKDRGGSPLHF	TGTGCCAGCAGGAAAGACAGGGGAGGTTCACCCCTCCACTTT
TRBV20-1	few	TRBJ2-3	TRBD2	CSARDLLAQGTDTQYF	TGCAGTGCTAGAGATTTACTAGCGCAGGGCACAGATACGCAGTATTTT
TRBV6-1	few	TRBJ2-3	TRBD2	CASSGLADPTDTQYF	TGTGCCAGCAGTGGTCTAGCGGATCCTACAGATACGCAGTATTTT
TRBV20-1	many	TRBJ2-7	TRBD2	CSASGGSYEQYF	TGCAGTGCTAGCGGGGGGTCCTACGAGCAGTACTTC
TRBV6-5	many	TRBJ2-6	NA	CASSWGSNSGANVLTF	TGTGCCAGCAGTTGGGGGTCCAACTCTGGGGCCAACGTCCTGACTTTC
TRBV20-1	few	TRBJ1-1	NA	CSAEGHITEAFF	TGCAGTGCAGAAGGGCATATCACTGAAGCTTTCTTT
TRBV7-2	few	TRBJ1-4	TRBD1	CASSRGTVNYEKLFF	TGTGCCAGCAGCCGAGGGACAGTCAATTATGAAAAACTGTTTTTT
TRBV3-1	few	TRBJ2-1	TRBD2	CASSGGGPRNEQFF	TGTGCCAGCAGCGGCGGGGGGCCTAGAAATGAGCAGTTCTTC
TRBV7-2	NA	TRBJ2-2	NA	CASSTRGPGGELFF	TGTGCCAGCAGCACTCGGGGCCCGGGCGGGGAGCTGTTTTTT
TRBV3-1	NA	TRBJ2-2	NA	CASSQDWKNTGELFF	TGTGCCAGCAGCCAAGATTGGAAGAACACCGGGGAGCTGTTTTTT
TRBV10-3	few	TRBJ2-3	TRBD1	CAIRGTVTDTQYF	TGTGCCATCAGAGGGACAGTTACAGATACGCAGTATTTT
TRBV30	NA	TRBJ2-7	NA	CAWSVTYEQYF	TGTGCCTGGAGTGTAACTTACGAGCAGTACTTC
TRBV15	many	TRBJ2-7	NA	CATSRYDRSYEQYF	TGTGCCACCAGCAGATACGACAGGAGCTACGAGCAGTACTTC
TRBV12-3/TRBV12-4	many	TRBJ2-3	NA	CASSQTDTQYF	TGTGCCAGCAGTCAGACAGATACGCAGTATTTT
TRBV7-2	few	TRBJ2-3	TRBD1	CASSLTGQRTDTQYF	TGTGCCAGCAGCTTAACGGGACAGCGCACAGATACGCAGTATTTT
TRBV4-3	NA	TRBJ1-6	NA	CASSQDPRRGNSPLHF	TGCGCCAGCAGCCAAGATCCGAGGAGGGGTAATTCACCCCTCCACTTT
TRBV29-1	few	TRBJ2-3	NA	CSVLENTQYF	TGCAGCGTTCTGGAGAATACGCAGTATTTT
TRBV28	NA	TRBJ2-2	NA	CASSLGRHGELFF	TGTGCCAGCAGTTTAGGTAGACACGGGGAGCTGTTTTTT